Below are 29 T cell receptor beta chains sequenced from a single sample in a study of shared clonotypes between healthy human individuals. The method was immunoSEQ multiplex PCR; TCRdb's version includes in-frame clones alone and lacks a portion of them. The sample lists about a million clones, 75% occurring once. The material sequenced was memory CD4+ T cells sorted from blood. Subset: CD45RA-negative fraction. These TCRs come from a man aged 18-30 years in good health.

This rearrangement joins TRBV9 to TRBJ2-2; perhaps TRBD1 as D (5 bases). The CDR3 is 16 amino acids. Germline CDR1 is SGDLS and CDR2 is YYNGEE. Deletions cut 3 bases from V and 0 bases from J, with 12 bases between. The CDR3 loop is CASSGPETANTGELFF. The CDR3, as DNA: TGTGCCAGCAGCGGTCCTGAGACAGCGAACACCGGGGAGCTGTTTTTT.

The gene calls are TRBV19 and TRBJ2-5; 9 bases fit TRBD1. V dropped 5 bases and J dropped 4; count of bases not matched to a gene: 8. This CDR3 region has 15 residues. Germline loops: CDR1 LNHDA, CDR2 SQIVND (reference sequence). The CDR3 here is CASSLPGQGGETQYF. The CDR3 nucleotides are TGTGCCAGTAGTCTACCGGGACAGGGTGGAGAGACCCAGTACTTC. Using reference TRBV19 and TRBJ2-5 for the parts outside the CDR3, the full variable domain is DGGITQSPKYLFRKEGQNVTLSCEQNLNHDAMYWYRQDPGQGLRLIYYSQIVNDFQKGDIAEGYSVSREKKESFPLTVTSAQKNPTAFYLCASSLPGQGGETQYFGPGTRLLVL.

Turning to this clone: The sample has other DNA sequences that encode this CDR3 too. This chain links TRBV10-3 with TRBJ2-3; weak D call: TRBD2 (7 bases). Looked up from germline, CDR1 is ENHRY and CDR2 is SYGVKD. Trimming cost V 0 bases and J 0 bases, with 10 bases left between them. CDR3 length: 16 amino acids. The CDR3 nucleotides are TGTGCCATCAGTGAGTCAGGGGGGGTAAGCACAGATACGCAGTATTTT. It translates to CAISESGGVSTDTQYF.

The CDR3 region is CASSSERGASISGANVLTF. The DNA for the CDR3 is TGTGCCAGCAGCTCGGAACGGGGGGCTTCTATTTCTGGGGCCAACGTCCTGACTTTC. J is TRBJ2-6 and V is TRBV5-5, with D possibly matching TRBD2 (7 bases). Germline CDR1 SGHKS, CDR2 YYEKEE (reference sequence). V was pared by 3 bases and J by 1 base, with 20 bases between. CDR3 length equals 19 residues.

CDR3 protein: CASRKGQGNTGELFF. In DNA form, the CDR3 reads TGTGCCAGCAGAAAGGGACAGGGAAACACCGGGGAGCTGTTTTTT. The rearrangement uses TRBV6-4 and TRBJ2-2; 9 bases map to TRBD1. Germline assignment: CDR1 MRHNA and CDR2 SNTAGT. The CDR3 length is 15 residues. V was pared by 6 bases and J by 2 bases, with 4 bases of the junction left unmatched.

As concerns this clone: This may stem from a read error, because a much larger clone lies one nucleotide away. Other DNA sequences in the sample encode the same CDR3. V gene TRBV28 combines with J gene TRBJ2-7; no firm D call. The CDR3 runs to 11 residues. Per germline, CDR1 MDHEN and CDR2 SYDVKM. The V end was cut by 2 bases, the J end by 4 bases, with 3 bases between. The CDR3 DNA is TGTGCCAGCAGTTTAACTTACGAGCAGTACTTC. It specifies CASSLTYEQYF.

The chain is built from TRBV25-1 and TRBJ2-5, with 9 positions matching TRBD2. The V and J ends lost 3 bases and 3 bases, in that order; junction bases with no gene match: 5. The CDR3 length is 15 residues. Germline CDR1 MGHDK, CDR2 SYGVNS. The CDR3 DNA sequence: TGTGCCAGCAGTGAGGGTGGACTAGCGAAAGAGACCCAGTACTTC. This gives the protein CASSEGGLAKETQYF.

This chain's CDR3 is CAISTSGGGTGELFF. The DNA for the CDR3 is TGTGCCATCAGTACTAGCGGGGGTGGAACCGGGGAGCTGTTTTTT. The chain recombines TRBV10-3 with TRBJ2-2, with 11 bases identical to TRBD2. CDR1 and CDR2 (germline): ENHRY, SYGVKD. Germline trimming cut 5 bases from V and 5 bases from J; bases unmatched to any gene: 4. The CDR3 runs 15 residues.

As DNA, the CDR3 is TGTGCCAGCAGGAGATTGGGAGTTACTAACTATGGCTACACCTTC. As protein: CASRRLGVTNYGYTF. The rearrangement joins TRBV28 to TRBJ1-2; the D is unclear. Germline CDR1 and CDR2: MDHEN and SYDVKM. This CDR3 region has 15 residues. Trimming stripped 6 bases from V and 0 bases from J, with 14 bases between.

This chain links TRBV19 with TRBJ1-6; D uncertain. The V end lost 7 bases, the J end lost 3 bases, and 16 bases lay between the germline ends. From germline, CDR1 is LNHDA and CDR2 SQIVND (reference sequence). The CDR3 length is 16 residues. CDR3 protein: CASKELDIDYNSPLHF. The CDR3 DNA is TGTGCCAGTAAGGAACTTGACATCGACTATAATTCACCCCTCCACTTT.

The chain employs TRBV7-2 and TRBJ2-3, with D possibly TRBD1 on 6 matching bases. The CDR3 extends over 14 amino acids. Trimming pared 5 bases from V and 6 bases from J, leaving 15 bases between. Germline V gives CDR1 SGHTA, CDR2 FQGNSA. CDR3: CASSPAQGRDTQYF. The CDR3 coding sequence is TGTGCCAGCAGCCCGGCACAGGGCCGGGATACGCAGTATTTT.

The CDR3 DNA sequence: TGTGCCAGCTCACCAAGCCGTCAGGGCCTCCACGAGCAGTACTTC. It specifies CASSPSRQGLHEQYF. The chain carries TRBV18 and TRBJ2-7, with D tentatively TRBD1 (5 bases). V shed 2 bases and J shed 5 bases, with 16 bases lying between them. The CDR3 spans 15 residues. From germline, CDR1 is KGHSH and CDR2 LQKENI.

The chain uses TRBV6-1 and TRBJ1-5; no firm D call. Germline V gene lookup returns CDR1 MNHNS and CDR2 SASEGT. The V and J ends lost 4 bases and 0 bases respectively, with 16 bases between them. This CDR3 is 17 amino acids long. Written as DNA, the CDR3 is TGTGCCAGCAGTGCCTTAGGTGGAGTCAATAGCAATCAGCCCCAGCATTTT. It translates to CASSALGGVNSNQPQHF.

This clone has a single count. CDR3 DNA: TGTGCCAGCAGTGCATCCGGGACAGGGTCAGATACGCAGTATTTT. This gives the protein CASSASGTGSDTQYF. The J gene is TRBJ2-3, the V gene TRBV25-1; 9 bases map to TRBD1. The J segment lost 4 bases and the V segment lost 4 bases, leaving 6 bases of the junction unmatched. This CDR3 is built from 15 residues. Germline V gene lookup returns CDR1 MGHDK and CDR2 SYGVNS.

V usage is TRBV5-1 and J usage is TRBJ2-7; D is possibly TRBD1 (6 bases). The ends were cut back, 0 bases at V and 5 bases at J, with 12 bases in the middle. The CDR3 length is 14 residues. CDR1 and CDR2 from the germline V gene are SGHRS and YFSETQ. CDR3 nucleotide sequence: TGCGCCAGCAGCTTGGCCCAGGGGACCCACGAGCAGTACTTC. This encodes CASSLAQGTHEQYF.

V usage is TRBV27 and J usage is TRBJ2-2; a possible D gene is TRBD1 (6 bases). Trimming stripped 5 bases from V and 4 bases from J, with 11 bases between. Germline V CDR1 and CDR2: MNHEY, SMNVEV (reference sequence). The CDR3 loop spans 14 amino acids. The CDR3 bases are TGTGCCAGCAGTCCGGACAGCCCCACCGGGGAGCTGTTTTTT. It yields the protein CASSPDSPTGELFF.

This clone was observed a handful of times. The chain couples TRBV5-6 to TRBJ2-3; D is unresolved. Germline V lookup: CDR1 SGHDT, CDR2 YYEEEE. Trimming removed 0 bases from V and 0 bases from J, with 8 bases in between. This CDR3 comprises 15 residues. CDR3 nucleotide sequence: TGTGCCAGCAGCTTGGTAGGGCGCAGCACAGATACGCAGTATTTT. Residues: CASSLVGRSTDTQYF.

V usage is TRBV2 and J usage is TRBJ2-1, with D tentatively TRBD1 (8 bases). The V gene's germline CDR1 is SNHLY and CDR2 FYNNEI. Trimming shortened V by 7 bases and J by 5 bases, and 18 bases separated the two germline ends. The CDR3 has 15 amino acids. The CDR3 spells CASNQNRGGNNEQFF. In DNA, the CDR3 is TGTGCCAGCAATCAGAACAGGGGGGGAAACAATGAGCAGTTCTTC. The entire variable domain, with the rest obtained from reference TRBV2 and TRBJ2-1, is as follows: EPEVTQTPSHQVTQMGQEVILRCVPISNHLYFYWYRQILGQKVEFLVSFYNNEISEKSEIFDDQFSVERPDGSNFTLKIRSTKLEDSAMYFCASNQNRGGNNEQFFGPGTRLTVL.

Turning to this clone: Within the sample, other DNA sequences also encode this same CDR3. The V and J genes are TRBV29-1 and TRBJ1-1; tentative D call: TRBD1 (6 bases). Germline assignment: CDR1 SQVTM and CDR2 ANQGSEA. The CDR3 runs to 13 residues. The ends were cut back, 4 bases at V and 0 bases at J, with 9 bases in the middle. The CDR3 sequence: CSVGGQMNTEAFF. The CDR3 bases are TGCAGCGTTGGTGGACAGATGAACACTGAAGCTTTCTTT.

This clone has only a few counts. The CDR3 loop is CAWRRTANTEAFF. For the CDR3, the DNA is TGTGCCTGGAGACGGACAGCGAACACTGAAGCTTTCTTT. The rearrangement links TRBV30 to TRBJ1-1; D may be TRBD1 (6 bases). With 3 bases removed from V and 1 base from J, the gap between germline ends came to 9 bases. CDR1 and CDR2 from the germline V gene are GTSNPN and SVGIG (reference sequence). The CDR3 consists of 13 residues.

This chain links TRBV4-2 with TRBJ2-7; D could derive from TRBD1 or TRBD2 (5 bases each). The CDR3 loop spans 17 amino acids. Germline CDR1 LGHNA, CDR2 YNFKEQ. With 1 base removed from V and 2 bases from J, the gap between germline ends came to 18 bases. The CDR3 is CASSQVSTRGGPYEQYF. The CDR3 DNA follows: TGTGCCAGCAGCCAAGTATCAACACGGGGCGGGCCCTACGAGCAGTACTTC.

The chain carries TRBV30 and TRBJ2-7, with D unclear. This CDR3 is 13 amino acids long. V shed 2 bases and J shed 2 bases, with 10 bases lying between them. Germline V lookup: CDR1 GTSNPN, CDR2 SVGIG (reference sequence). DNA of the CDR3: TGTGCCTGGAGTCCCAAGTACACCTACGAGCAGTACTTC. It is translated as CAWSPKYTYEQYF.

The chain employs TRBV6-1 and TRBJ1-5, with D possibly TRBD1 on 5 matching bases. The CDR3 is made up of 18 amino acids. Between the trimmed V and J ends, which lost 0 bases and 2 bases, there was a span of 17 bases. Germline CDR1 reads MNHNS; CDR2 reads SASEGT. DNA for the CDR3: TGTGCCAGCAGTGAAGCTGCCTCGAGGGGCTTAGGCAATCAGCCCCAGCATTTT. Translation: CASSEAASRGLGNQPQHF.

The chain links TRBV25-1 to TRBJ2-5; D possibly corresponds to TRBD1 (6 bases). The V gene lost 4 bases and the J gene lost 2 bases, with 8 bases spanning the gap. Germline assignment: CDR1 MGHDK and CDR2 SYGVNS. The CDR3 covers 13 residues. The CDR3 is CASSGQGQETQYF. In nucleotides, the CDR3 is TGTGCCAGCAGTGGTCAGGGGCAAGAGACCCAGTACTTC. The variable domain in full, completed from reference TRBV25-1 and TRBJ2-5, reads EADIYQTPRYLVIGTGKKITLECSQTMGHDKMYWYQQDPGMELHLIHYSYGVNSTEKGDLSSESTVSRIRTEHFPLTLESARPSHTSQYLCASSGQGQETQYFGPGTRLLVL.

CDR3 residues: CASSPSLGGGYGYTF. In DNA form, the CDR3 reads TGTGCCAGTAGCCCGAGTTTGGGGGGCGGATATGGCTACACCTTC. The chain employs TRBV19 and TRBJ1-2, with D possibly being TRBD1 (6 bases). Between the trimmed V and J ends, which lost 6 bases and 5 bases, there was a span of 19 bases. CDR1 LNHDA and CDR2 SQIVND come from the germline V gene (reference sequence). The CDR3 totals 15 residues.

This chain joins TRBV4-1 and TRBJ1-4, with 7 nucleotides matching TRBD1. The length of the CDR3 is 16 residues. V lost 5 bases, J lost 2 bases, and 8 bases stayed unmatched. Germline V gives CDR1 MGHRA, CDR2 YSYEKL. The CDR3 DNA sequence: TGCGCCAGCAGCGTACAGGGGCGGGCGACTAATGAAAAACTGTTTTTT. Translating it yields CASSVQGRATNEKLFF.

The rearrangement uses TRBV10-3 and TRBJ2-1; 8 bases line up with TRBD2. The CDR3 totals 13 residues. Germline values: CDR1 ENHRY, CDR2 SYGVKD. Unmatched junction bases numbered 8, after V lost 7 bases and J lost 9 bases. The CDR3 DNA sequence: TGTGCCATCACCGGGATAGCGGGGACTGAGCAGTTCTTC. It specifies CAITGIAGTEQFF.

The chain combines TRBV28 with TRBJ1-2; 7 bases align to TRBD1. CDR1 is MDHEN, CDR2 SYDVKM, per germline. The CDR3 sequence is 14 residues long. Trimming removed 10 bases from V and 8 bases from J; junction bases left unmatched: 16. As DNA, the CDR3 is TGTGCCACCTGTGAACACCAGGGGGGCTTGGGCTACACCTTC. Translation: CATCEHQGGLGYTF.

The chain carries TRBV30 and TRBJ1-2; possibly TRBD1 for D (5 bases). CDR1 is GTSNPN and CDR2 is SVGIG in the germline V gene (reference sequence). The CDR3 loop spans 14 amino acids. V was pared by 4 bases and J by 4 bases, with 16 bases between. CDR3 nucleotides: TGTGCCTGGACCGCCCGCGGGGGGACCTATGGCTACACCTTC. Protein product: CAWTARGGTYGYTF.